This T cell receptor beta chain originates from a study of regulatory T cells in long-lasting Graves disease. Study context: Graves' patients with a new diagnosis had received antithyroid drugs under 3 months. Study-wide findings and caveats: Persistent patients had more shared public clonotypes (around 3,000) than new patients (about 880). When disease was persistent, TRBV28, TRBJ1-2 and TRBJ2-5 were the favored segments.

This clonotype was observed many times. Its antigen is currently unknown. Time point given: newly diagnosed GD, antithyroid drugs for less than 3 months. After RNA was extracted from PBMCs, the TCR library was made from it. Peripheral blood, roughly 10 milliliters of it, was drawn into EDTA tubes. J was trimmed by 3 bases and V by 5 bases; bases with no gene match: 8. This CDR3 region has 15 residues. The germline V gene encodes CDR1 MGHRA and CDR2 YSYEKL. Library construction for TCR beta used iRepertoire HTBI primers and Arm-PCR of CDR3 regions. TCRdb re-called the multiplex PCR reads through MiXCR, storing one row per CDR3 protein. The sample gives more than 300,000 distinct CDR3 sequences, less than 20% of which show up once; 22% is in the top ten.

The chain couples TRBV4-1 to TRBJ2-7; 9 bases agree with TRBD2. The specimen was peripheral blood mononuclear cells (PBMCs), collected at new diagnosis, from a patient treated with antithyroid drugs. The origin of this receptor is a female donor with Graves disease. Written as DNA, the CDR3 is TGCGCCAGCAGCGTACTAGCGGGCTCCGTCTACGAGCAGTACTTC. Translated, it gives CASSVLAGSVYEQYF.